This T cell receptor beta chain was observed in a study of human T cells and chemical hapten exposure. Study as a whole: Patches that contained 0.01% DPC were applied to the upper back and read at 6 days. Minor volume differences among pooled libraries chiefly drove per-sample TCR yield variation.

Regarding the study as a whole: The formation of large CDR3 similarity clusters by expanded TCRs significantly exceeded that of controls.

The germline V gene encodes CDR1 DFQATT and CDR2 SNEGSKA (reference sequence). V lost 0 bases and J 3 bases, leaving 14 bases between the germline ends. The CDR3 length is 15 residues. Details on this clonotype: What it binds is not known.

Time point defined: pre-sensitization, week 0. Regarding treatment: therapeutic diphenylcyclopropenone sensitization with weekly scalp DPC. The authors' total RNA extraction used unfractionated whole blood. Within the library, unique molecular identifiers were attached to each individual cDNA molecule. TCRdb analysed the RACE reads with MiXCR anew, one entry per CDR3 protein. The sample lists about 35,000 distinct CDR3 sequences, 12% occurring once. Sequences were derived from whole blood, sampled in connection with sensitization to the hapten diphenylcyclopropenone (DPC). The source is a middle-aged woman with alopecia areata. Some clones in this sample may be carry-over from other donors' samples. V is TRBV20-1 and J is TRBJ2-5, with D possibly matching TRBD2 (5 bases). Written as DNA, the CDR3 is TGCAGTGCTAGAGACGGAGCGGTAGTTGAAGAGACCCAGTACTTC. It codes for CSARDGAVVEETQYF.